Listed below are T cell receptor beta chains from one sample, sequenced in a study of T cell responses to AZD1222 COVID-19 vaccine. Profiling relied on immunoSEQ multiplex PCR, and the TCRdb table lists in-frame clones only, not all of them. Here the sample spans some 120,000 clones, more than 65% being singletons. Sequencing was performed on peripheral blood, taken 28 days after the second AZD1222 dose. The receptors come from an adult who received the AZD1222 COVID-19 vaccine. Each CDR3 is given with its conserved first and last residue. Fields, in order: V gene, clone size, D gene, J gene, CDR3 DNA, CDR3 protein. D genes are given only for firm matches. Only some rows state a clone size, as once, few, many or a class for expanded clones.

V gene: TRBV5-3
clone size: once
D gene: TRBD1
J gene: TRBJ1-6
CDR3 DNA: TGTGCCAGAAGCACCCTCGGGACAGAGTTCTTTTTTTATAATTCACCCCTCCACTTT
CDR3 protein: CARSTLGTEFFFYNSPLHF

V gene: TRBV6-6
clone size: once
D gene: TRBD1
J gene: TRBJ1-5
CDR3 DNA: TGTGCCAGCAGTTCAACAGGGGGTAATCAGCCCCAGCATTTT
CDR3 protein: CASSSTGGNQPQHF

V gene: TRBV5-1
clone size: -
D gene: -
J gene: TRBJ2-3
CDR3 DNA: TGCGCCAGCAGCTTGGTTCGGGACCCCACCGCAGATACGCAGTATTTT
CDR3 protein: CASSLVRDPTADTQYF

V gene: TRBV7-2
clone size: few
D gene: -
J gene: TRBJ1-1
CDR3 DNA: TGTGCCAGCAGCTTAGATGGCAGCCACCTTTTTGAAGCTTTCTTT
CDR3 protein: CASSLDGSHLFEAFF

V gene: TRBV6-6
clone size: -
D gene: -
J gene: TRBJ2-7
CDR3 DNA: TGTGCCAGCAGCTCCGGGACCTTCGAGCAGTACTTC
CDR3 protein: CASSSGTFEQYF

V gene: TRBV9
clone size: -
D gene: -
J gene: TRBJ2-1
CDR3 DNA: TGTGCCAGCAGCGACAGGTCAATTAGGAATGAGCAGTTCTTC
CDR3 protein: CASSDRSIRNEQFF

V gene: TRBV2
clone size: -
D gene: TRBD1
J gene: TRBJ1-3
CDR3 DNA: TGTGCCAGCGAACAGGGGGCACTCTCTGGAAACACCATATATTTT
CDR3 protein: CASEQGALSGNTIYF

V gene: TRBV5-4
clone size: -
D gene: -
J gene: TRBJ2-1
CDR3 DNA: TGTGCCAGCAGCTCCAGGCCGTGGTCATACAATGAGCAGTTCTTC
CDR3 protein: CASSSRPWSYNEQFF

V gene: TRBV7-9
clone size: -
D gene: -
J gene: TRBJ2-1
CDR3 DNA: TGTGCCAGCAGACCCAGACAGGATCCGAATGAGCAGTTCTTC
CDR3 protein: CASRPRQDPNEQFF

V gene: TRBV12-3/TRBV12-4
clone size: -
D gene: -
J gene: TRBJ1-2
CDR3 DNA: TGTGCCAGTGTGGGGGGGTTGGATGGCTACACCTTC
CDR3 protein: CASVGGLDGYTF

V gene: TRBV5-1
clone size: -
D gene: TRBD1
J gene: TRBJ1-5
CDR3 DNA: TGCGCCAGCAGCGTATCTCCGGGACAGGGACAGCCCCAGCATTTT
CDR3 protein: CASSVSPGQGQPQHF

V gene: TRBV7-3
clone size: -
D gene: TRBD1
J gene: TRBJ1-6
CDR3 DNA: TGTGCCAGCAGCCTTCGGGGACAGAATAATTCACCCCTCCACTTT
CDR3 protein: CASSLRGQNNSPLHF

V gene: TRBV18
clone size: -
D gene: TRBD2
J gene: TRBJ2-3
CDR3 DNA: TGTGCCAGCTCACCGGCTAGCGGGGGCACAGATACGCAGTATTTT
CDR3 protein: CASSPASGGTDTQYF

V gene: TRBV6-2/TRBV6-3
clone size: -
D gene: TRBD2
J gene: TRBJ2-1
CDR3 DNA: TGTGCCAGCAGCCTCGGACTAGCGGGGGGAGGGACCTACAATGAGCAGTTCTTC
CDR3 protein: CASSLGLAGGGTYNEQFF

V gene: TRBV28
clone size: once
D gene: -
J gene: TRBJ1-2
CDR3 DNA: TGTGCCAGCAGGACAACAGGGCGAGATGGCTACACCTTC
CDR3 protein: CASRTTGRDGYTF

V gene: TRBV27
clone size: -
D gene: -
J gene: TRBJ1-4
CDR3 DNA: TGTGCCAGCAGTTTATTCCCCCCACAGGGATTAAATGAAAAACTGTTTTTT
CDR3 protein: CASSLFPPQGLNEKLFF

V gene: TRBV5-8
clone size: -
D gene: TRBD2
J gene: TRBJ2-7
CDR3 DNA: TGTGCCAGCAGTCATGGGGGGGGAACCTACGAGCAGTACTTC
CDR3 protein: CASSHGGGTYEQYF

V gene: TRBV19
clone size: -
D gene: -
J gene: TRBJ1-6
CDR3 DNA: TGTGCCAGTAGCGAAACAGGGTTTGGGGATTCACCCCTCCACTTT
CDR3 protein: CASSETGFGDSPLHF

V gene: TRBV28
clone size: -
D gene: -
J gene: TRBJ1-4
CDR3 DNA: TGTGCCAGCAGCCCTGCGGGACATGATGAAAAACTGTTTTTT
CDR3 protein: CASSPAGHDEKLFF

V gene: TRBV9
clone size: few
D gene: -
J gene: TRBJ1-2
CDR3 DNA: TGTGCCAGCAGCGCCTCCGCAGGGCCAGCTATTAACTATGGCTACACCTTC
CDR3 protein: CASSASAGPAINYGYTF

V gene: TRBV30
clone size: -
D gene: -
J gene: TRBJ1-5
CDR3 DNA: TGTGCCTGGAGTGAACACGCCGTCGGTCAGCCCCAGCATTTT
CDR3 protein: CAWSEHAVGQPQHF

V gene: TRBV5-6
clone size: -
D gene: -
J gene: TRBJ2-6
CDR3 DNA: TGTGCCAGCAGCATGGACAGCGTTTCTGGGGCCAACGTCCTGACTTTC
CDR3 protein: CASSMDSVSGANVLTF